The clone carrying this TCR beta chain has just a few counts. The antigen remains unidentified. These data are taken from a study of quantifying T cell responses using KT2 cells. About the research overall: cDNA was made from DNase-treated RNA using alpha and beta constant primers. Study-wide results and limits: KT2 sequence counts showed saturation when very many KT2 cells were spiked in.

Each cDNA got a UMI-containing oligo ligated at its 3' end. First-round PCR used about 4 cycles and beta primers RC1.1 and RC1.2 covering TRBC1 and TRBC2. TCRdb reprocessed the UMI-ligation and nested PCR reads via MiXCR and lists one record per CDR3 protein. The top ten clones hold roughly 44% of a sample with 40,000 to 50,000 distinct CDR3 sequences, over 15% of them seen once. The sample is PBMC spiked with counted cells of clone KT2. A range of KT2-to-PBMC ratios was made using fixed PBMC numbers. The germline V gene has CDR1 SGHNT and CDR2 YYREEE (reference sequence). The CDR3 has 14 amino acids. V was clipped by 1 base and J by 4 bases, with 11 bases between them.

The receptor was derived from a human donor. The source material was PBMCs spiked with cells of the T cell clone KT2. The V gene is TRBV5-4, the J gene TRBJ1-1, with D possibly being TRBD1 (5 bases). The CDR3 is CASSLRGYGTEAFF. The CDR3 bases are TGTGCCAGCAGCTTGAGGGGTTACGGCACTGAAGCTTTCTTT.